The T cell receptor beta chain described here comes from a study of technical replicates of blood from several donors. V was clipped by 4 bases and J by 6 bases; unmatched bases: 14. Per germline, CDR1 SGHAT and CDR2 FQNNGV. This CDR3 contains 18 residues. Clones were read by immunoSEQ multiplex PCR, and TCRdb kept only the in-frame ones, dropping some. Of around 54,000 clones in the sample, 95% to 96% are singletons; the top ten hold 0.39%. This TCR was recovered from a human donor in good health. This chain links TRBV11-2 with TRBJ2-7; TRBD2 aligns across 14 bases. The specimen was T cells isolated from PBMCs. CDR3: CASSSRGTSGSSLLEQYF. CDR3 coding DNA: TGTGCCAGCAGCTCCAGGGGGACTAGCGGGAGTTCCTTACTCGAGCAGTACTTC. Combining the CDR3 with reference TRBV11-2 and TRBJ2-7 gives the whole variable domain EAGVAQSPRYKIIEKRQSVAFWCNPISGHATLYWYQQILGQGPKLLIQFQNNGVVDDSQLPKDRFSAERLKGVDSTLKIQPAKLEDSAVYLCASSSRGTSGSSLLEQYFGPGTRLTVT.